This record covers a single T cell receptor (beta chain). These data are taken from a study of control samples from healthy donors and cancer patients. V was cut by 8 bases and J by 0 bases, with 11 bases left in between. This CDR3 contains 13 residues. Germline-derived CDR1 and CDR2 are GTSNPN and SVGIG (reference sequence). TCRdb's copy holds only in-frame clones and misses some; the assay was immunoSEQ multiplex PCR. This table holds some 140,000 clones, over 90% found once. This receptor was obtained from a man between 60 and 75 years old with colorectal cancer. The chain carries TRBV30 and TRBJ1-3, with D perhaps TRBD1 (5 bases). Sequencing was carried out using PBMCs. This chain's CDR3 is CAGDAGSGNTIYF. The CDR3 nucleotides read TGTGCCGGGGACGCTGGCTCTGGAAACACCATATATTTT.